This passage covers 26 T cell receptor beta chains from one sample sequenced in a study of T-cell memory formation after mild COVID-19. TCRdb ran MiXCR on the 5' RACE reads and lists one entry per CDR3 protein. The sample comprises under 600,000 distinct CDR3 sequences, less than 25% of which are singletons, and approximately 8% rests with the top ten. The sample consisted of PBMCs or a T cell subset sorted from them (not recorded which). All receptors derive from an adult woman who had mild COVID-19 (a few samples of this study predate the infection). Cell type and time point are not known.

The V and J genes are TRBV18 and TRBJ1-1; 7 positions match TRBD1. Germline lookup yields CDR1 KGHSH and CDR2 LQKENI. Trimming took 6 bases from V and 8 from J; bases not matched to a gene: 6. The CDR3 runs to 12 residues. CDR3 protein: CASSLPGQEAFF. The CDR3 DNA sequence: TGTGCCAGCTCCCTCCCGGGACAGGAAGCTTTCTTT.

This clonotype was recorded only once. The rearrangement links TRBV7-9 to TRBJ2-3; the D gene is possibly TRBD1 (5 bases). CDR1 and CDR2 from the germline V gene are SEHNR and FQNEAQ (reference sequence). The CDR3 is 16 amino acids. The V end was cut by 5 bases, the J end by 2 bases, with 17 bases between. In DNA form, the CDR3 reads TGTGCCAGCAGCGTGGGGCTGACTTCAGCCACAGATACGCAGTATTTT. Protein product: CASSVGLTSATDTQYF.

The table lists this clonotype with many counts. V usage is TRBV7-2 and J usage is TRBJ2-3; D is possibly TRBD2 (6 bases). Germline V lookup: CDR1 SGHTA, CDR2 FQGNSA. This CDR3 region has 15 residues. Trimming removed 0 bases at V and 0 bases at J, with 7 bases between. CDR3 sequence: CASSLAGLSTDTQYF. CDR3 coding DNA: TGTGCCAGCAGCTTAGCGGGACTTAGCACAGATACGCAGTATTTT.

This clonotype was recorded many times. This chain uses TRBV12-3 or TRBV12-4 with TRBJ2-3, with 7 bases that match TRBD2. There are 15 residues in the CDR3. Unmatched junction bases numbered 7, after V lost 4 bases and J lost 3 bases. The CDR3 protein is CASSSRTRMTDTQYF. Here the CDR3 DNA reads TGTGCCAGCAGTTCCCGGACTAGAATGACAGATACGCAGTATTTT.

This clonotype was seen a handful of times. The genes are TRBV27 and TRBJ2-1, with no clear D. Trimming removed 6 bases from V and 6 bases from J, with 12 bases in between. CDR1 and CDR2 from the germline V gene are MNHEY and SMNVEV (reference sequence). This CDR3 comprises 13 residues. Here the CDR3 DNA reads TGTGCCAGCAGGCGGCTTGGGTCCAATGAGCAGTTCTTC. Its translation is CASRRLGSNEQFF.

This clonotype was detected only a few times. The chain uses TRBV7-8 and TRBJ2-5; weak D call: TRBD2 (6 bases). The V end was cut by 5 bases, the J end by 2 bases, with 18 bases between. This CDR3 spans 16 amino acids. CDR1 SGHVS and CDR2 FQNEAQ come from the germline V gene. The CDR3 bases are TGTGCCAGCAGCCTCATCCCGGGAGCACTACAAGAGACCCAGTACTTC. It yields the protein CASSLIPGALQETQYF.

This clonotype was detected only a few times. Here the CDR3 reads CASSLSGGVEQFF. The CDR3 nucleotides read TGTGCCAGCAGCCTAAGTGGCGGGGTTGAGCAGTTCTTC. This chain uses TRBV7-9 with TRBJ2-1, with D perhaps matching TRBD2 (6 bases). V lost 5 bases, J lost 9 bases, and 14 bases lay in between. This CDR3 region has 13 residues. Germline assignment: CDR1 SEHNR and CDR2 FQNEAQ (reference sequence). The whole variable domain, remainder taken from reference TRBV7-9 and TRBJ2-1, is DTGVSQNPRHKITKRGQNVTFRCDPISEHNRLYWYRQTLGQGPEFLTYFQNEAQLEKSRLLSDRFSAERPKGSFSTLEIQRTEQGDSAMYLCASSLSGGVEQFFGPGTRLTVL.

Only a few counts were recorded for this clonotype. The chain links TRBV20-1 to TRBJ2-5; D possibly corresponds to TRBD2 (6 bases). The germline CDR1 and CDR2 sequences are DFQATT and SNEGSKA (reference sequence). CDR3 length equals 13 residues. Trimming removed 6 bases from V and 4 bases from J, with 15 bases in between. The CDR3 sequence: CSAVVSGRETQYF. CDR3 nucleotide sequence: TGCAGTGCCGTAGTATCCGGGAGAGAGACCCAGTACTTC.

V and J are TRBV24-1 and TRBJ2-5; D remains unclear. Germline CDR1 KGHDR, CDR2 SFDVKD. The CDR3 runs to 13 residues. V lost 4 bases and J 2 bases, leaving 7 bases between the germline ends. CDR3 residues: CATSDSGQETQYF. CDR3 bases: TGTGCCACCAGTGACTCCGGACAAGAGACCCAGTACTTC.

The gene calls are TRBV2 and TRBJ2-1; 10 bases agree with TRBD1. The germline V gene has CDR1 SNHLY and CDR2 FYNNEI. The CDR3 is 15 amino acids. Trimming at V came to 6 bases and at J to 5 bases, leaving 7 bases not matched to a gene. CDR3: CASRAGTGADNEQFF. As DNA, the CDR3 is TGTGCCAGCAGAGCCGGGACAGGGGCAGACAATGAGCAGTTCTTC.

This clonotype was found a few times. This chain connects TRBV13 to TRBJ1-1; the D is unclear. Between the trimmed V and J ends, which lost 5 bases and 1 base, there was a span of 11 bases. CDR1 and CDR2 (germline): PRHDT, FYEKMQ (reference sequence). This CDR3 spans 14 amino acids. The CDR3: CASSHGKGNTEAFF. CDR3 sequence (DNA): TGTGCCAGCAGCCACGGAAAAGGGAACACTGAAGCTTTCTTT.

This clonotype was recorded a few times. The genes are TRBV4-2 and TRBJ2-6; D remains ambiguous. The V end was cut by 0 bases, the J end by 0 bases, with 12 bases between. CDR1 is LGHNA, CDR2 YNFKEQ, per germline. This CDR3 has 18 amino acids. The CDR3 DNA sequence: TGTGCCAGCAGCCAAGACCCAGGACGGAGCTCTGGGGCCAACGTCCTGACTTTC. Translating it yields CASSQDPGRSSGANVLTF.

This chain connects TRBV9 to TRBJ1-2; D gene uncertain. Trimming took off 0 bases at V and 8 bases at J, with 14 bases between the two ends. Germline assignment: CDR1 SGDLS and CDR2 YYNGEE. The CDR3 runs to 14 residues. The CDR3 DNA reads as TGTGCCAGCAGCGTAGGAGAGGGAAGTTTGGGCTACACCTTC. Residues: CASSVGEGSLGYTF. The full variable domain, rest sourced from reference TRBV9 and TRBJ1-2, is DSGVTQTPKHLITATGQRVTLRCSPRSGDLSVYWYQQSLDQGLQFLIQYYNGEERAKGNILERFSAQQFPDLHSELNLSSLELGDSALYFCASSVGEGSLGYTFGSGTRLTVV.

In nucleotides, the CDR3 is TGTGCCAGCAGCCAACCGCTCTATTTGGGCGGGGACCCACAAGAGACCCAGTACTTC. Translated: CASSQPLYLGGDPQETQYF. The J gene is TRBJ2-5, the V gene TRBV3-1; tentative D call: TRBD2 (6 bases). The CDR3 consists of 19 residues. The germline V gene has CDR1 LGHDT and CDR2 YNNKEL (reference sequence). V shed 2 bases and J shed 2 bases, with 24 bases lying between them.

This clonotype was detected many times. The chain employs TRBV3-1 and TRBJ2-7; 9 bases match TRBD2. The CDR3 contains 15 residues. The junction had 12 bases not matched to a gene; V was cut back by 7 bases and J by 5 bases. Germline values: CDR1 LGHDT, CDR2 YNNKEL (reference sequence). CDR3 residues: CASNSRYGTSNEQYF. The CDR3, as DNA: TGTGCCAGCAACTCGAGGTACGGGACTAGCAACGAGCAGTACTTC.

The table lists this clonotype with a few counts. The chain has TRBV18 and TRBJ1-2; the match to TRBD1 covers 7 bases. The trim removed 6 bases at V and 8 bases at J, leaving 9 bases unmatched. The CDR3 consists of 13 residues. CDR1 and CDR2 from the germline V gene are KGHSH and LQKENI. CDR3 amino acids: CASSPGQTTGYTF. In DNA form, the CDR3 reads TGTGCCAGCTCCCCGGGACAGACAACAGGCTACACCTTC.

This clonotype was found a few times. V usage is TRBV29-1 and J usage is TRBJ2-3; tentative D call: TRBD2 (5 bases). From germline, CDR1 is SQVTM and CDR2 ANQGSEA. This CDR3 has 14 amino acids. V was cut by 7 bases and J by 3 bases, with 17 bases left in between. The DNA for the CDR3 is TGCAGCGCTCCCGCGGGTGTAGTGACAGATACGCAGTATTTT. Its protein product is CSAPAGVVTDTQYF.

There are a few counts of this clonotype. The rearrangement uses TRBV12-3 or TRBV12-4 and TRBJ2-1; 8 bases align to TRBD1. The CDR3 has 16 residues. Unmatched junction bases numbered 7, after V lost 6 bases and J lost 0 bases. For the CDR3, the DNA is TGTGCCAGCAGGCTTACAGGGGGGAGCTCCTACAATGAGCAGTTCTTC. It is translated as CASRLTGGSSYNEQFF.

The sample holds many counts of this clonotype. The rearrangement links TRBV4-3 to TRBJ1-4; TRBD1 might be the D (6 bases). The V end lost 1 base, the J end lost 6 bases, and 9 bases lay between the germline ends. The CDR3 has 14 residues. The germline V gene encodes CDR1 LGHNA and CDR2 YSLEER. Here the CDR3 reads CASSQVGGDEKLFF. The CDR3 region has the DNA TGCGCCAGCAGCCAAGTGGGGGGCGATGAAAAACTGTTTTTT.

The chain combines TRBV18 with TRBJ2-7; either TRBD1 or TRBD2 may supply D (5 bases each). The CDR3 runs 14 residues. Looked up from germline, CDR1 is KGHSH and CDR2 is LQKENI. Trimming stripped 0 bases from V and 2 bases from J, with 8 bases between. CDR3 in amino acids: CASSPPGAPYEQYF. As DNA, the CDR3 is TGTGCCAGCTCACCACCCGGGGCCCCCTACGAGCAGTACTTC.

This clonotype was seen a single time. The V gene is TRBV6-5, the J gene TRBJ2-3; unclear D gene. V lost 0 bases and J lost 1, with 8 bases in between. The germline gives CDR1 MNHEY, CDR2 SVGAGI. The CDR3 contains 15 residues. The CDR3 loop reads CASSYSELGTDTQYF. The CDR3 DNA reads as TGTGCCAGCAGTTACTCGGAGTTGGGCACAGATACGCAGTATTTT.

The chain carries TRBV20-1 and TRBJ2-3; D possibly uses TRBD1 or TRBD2 (5 bases each). The CDR3 loop spans 14 amino acids. From germline, CDR1 is DFQATT and CDR2 SNEGSKA (reference sequence). V was trimmed by 4 bases and J by 0 bases, leaving 11 bases between them. CDR3 in amino acids: CSAKQGPSTDTQYF. The CDR3, as DNA: TGCAGTGCTAAGCAGGGACCGAGCACAGATACGCAGTATTTT.

The CDR3 nucleotides are TGTGCCAGCAGCTTAGCTGGGCGTGAAGCTTTCTTT. This sequence encodes CASSLAGREAFF. The V and J genes are TRBV7-9 and TRBJ1-1; D call uncertain. The V and J ends lost 0 bases and 7 bases respectively, with 6 bases between them. This CDR3 has 12 residues. The germline V gene encodes CDR1 SEHNR and CDR2 FQNEAQ (reference sequence).

This clonotype has a handful of counts. V and J are TRBV20-1 and TRBJ1-5; D perhaps matches TRBD1 (5 bases). V was clipped by 1 base and J by 5 bases, with 9 bases between them. This CDR3 is built from 13 residues. Per germline, CDR1 DFQATT and CDR2 SNEGSKA (reference sequence). The CDR3 DNA follows: TGCAGTGCTAGAGGCGGAGGGGATCAGCCCCAGCATTTT. The encoded protein is CSARGGGDQPQHF.

The chain employs TRBV12-5 and TRBJ2-7, with D possibly being TRBD2 (6 bases). Germline V lookup: CDR1 LGHNT, CDR2 FRNRAP. The CDR3 totals 14 residues. The V gene lost 10 bases and the J gene lost 3 bases, with 19 bases spanning the gap. The CDR3 loop is CATSLEGGRYEQYF. CDR3 DNA: TGTGCTACCTCCTTGGAGGGAGGACGCTACGAGCAGTACTTC. The full variable domain, rest sourced from reference TRBV12-5 and TRBJ2-7, is DARVTQTPRHKVTEMGQEVTMRCQPILGHNTVFWYRQTMMQGLELLAYFRNRAPLDDSGMPKDRFSAEMPDATLATLKIQPSEPRDSAVYFCATSLEGGRYEQYFGPGTRLTVT.

This clonotype has only a few counts. This chain uses TRBV19 with TRBJ1-1; D call uncertain. V was cut by 5 bases and J by 1 base, with 11 bases left in between. CDR3 size: 14 residues. From germline, CDR1 is LNHDA and CDR2 SQIVND (reference sequence). The CDR3 region is CASSAKGWNTEAFF. CDR3 sequence (DNA): TGTGCCAGTAGTGCGAAGGGCTGGAACACTGAAGCTTTCTTT.